This T cell receptor (beta chain) was profiled in a study of identical twins. This CDR3 comprises 13 residues. V gave up 3 bases and J gave up 6 bases, with 9 bases separating them. Per germline, CDR1 KGHSH and CDR2 LQKENI. As for this clonotype: Its antigen is currently unknown.

General observations from the study: In cord blood, abundant beta clonotypes had fewer insertions; memory showed no trend.

Via MiXCR, TCRdb re-called the 5' RACE reads, giving one row per CDR3 protein. The top ten hold more than 0.5% of the sample, which has about 460,000 distinct CDR3 sequences, 12% to 15% seen once. This sample also appeared in a second study, on yellow fever vaccine responses in identical twins.

Sequencing was performed on CD4+ T cells sorted from blood. This TCR derives from a young woman in good health. The chain is built from TRBV18 and TRBJ2-1; D is unclear. The CDR3 is CASSPSAGNEQFF. CDR3 coding DNA: TGTGCCAGCTCACCGTCGGCAGGCAATGAGCAGTTCTTC.